Listed below are T cell receptor beta chains from one sample, sequenced in a study of patients and donors after allogeneic stem cell transplantation. In TCRdb, the RT-PCR reads were re-called with MiXCR into one record per CDR3 protein. The table lists some 960,000 distinct CDR3 sequences, about a sixth of them singletons, with around 6% in the top ten. The sequencing sample was made of blood, either unsorted or a sorted T cell fraction (not recorded which). The receptors were gathered from a human donor who was either an allogeneic HSCT recipient or a stem cell or donor lymphocyte infusion donor (not recorded which). It is not recorded whose cells these are; they may come from a transplant donor. The CDR3 runs from the conserved cysteine through the conserved F or W. Fields, in order: D gene, V gene, clone size, J gene, CDR3 protein, CDR3 DNA. The D gene is left open where the match is weak. Only part of the rows carry a size: once, few, many, or a class if the clone is expanded.

d_call: -
v_call: TRBV5-1
clone_size: -
j_call: TRBJ2-2
cdr3_aa: CASSLRYTGELFF
cdr3_nt: TGCGCCAGCAGCTTGAGGTACACCGGGGAGCTGTTTTTT

d_call: -
v_call: TRBV5-1
clone_size: -
j_call: TRBJ2-2
cdr3_aa: CASSSQGTAGELFF
cdr3_nt: TGCGCCAGCAGCTCACAGGGTACGGCCGGGGAGCTGTTTTTT

d_call: -
v_call: TRBV21-1
clone_size: few
j_call: TRBJ2-7
cdr3_aa: CASSKALFRPGAGESYEQYF
cdr3_nt: TGTGCCAGCAGCAAAGCGCTTTTTCGGCCGGGGGCAGGCGAAAGCTACGAGCAGTACTTC

d_call: -
v_call: TRBV11-1
clone_size: -
j_call: TRBJ1-5
cdr3_aa: CASRTPFRNQPQHF
cdr3_nt: TGTGCCAGCAGAACACCCTTTAGGAATCAGCCCCAGCATTTT

d_call: -
v_call: TRBV20-1
clone_size: few
j_call: TRBJ2-3
cdr3_aa: CSARDLYTSTDTQYF
cdr3_nt: TGCAGTGCTAGAGATCTGTACACTAGCACAGATACGCAGTATTTT

d_call: TRBD2
v_call: TRBV20-1
clone_size: few
j_call: TRBJ2-3
cdr3_aa: CSTILAGGTDTQYF
cdr3_nt: TGCAGTACCATACTAGCGGGGGGCACAGATACGCAGTATTTT

d_call: -
v_call: TRBV20-1
clone_size: few
j_call: TRBJ1-5
cdr3_aa: CSARDLQRGYNQPQHF
cdr3_nt: TGCAGTGCTAGAGATCTCCAGCGGGGCTACAATCAGCCCCAGCATTTT

d_call: TRBD1
v_call: TRBV4-3
clone_size: -
j_call: TRBJ1-1
cdr3_aa: CASSVWTGAGGINTEAFF
cdr3_nt: TGCGCCAGCAGCGTGTGGACAGGGGCGGGAGGAATTAACACTGAAGCTTTCTTT

d_call: -
v_call: TRBV2
clone_size: -
j_call: TRBJ1-1
cdr3_aa: CASGAYMNTEAFF
cdr3_nt: TGTGCCAGCGGGGCTTATATGAACACTGAAGCTTTCTTT

d_call: -
v_call: TRBV11-2
clone_size: -
j_call: TRBJ2-5
cdr3_aa: CASSLVGKPQETQYF
cdr3_nt: TGTGCCAGCAGCTTAGTGGGGAAACCACAAGAGACCCAGTACTTC